The sequence of this T cell receptor (beta chain) was determined in a study of CD8 T cells in Susac syndrome. Across the study: The Susac syndrome patients were therapy-naive, on corticosteroids, or on intravenous immunoglobulin alone at blood draw.

CD8+ and CD4+ blood T cells underwent TCR beta sequencing. The RNA input was 0.5 to 1 ug, and it was reverse transcribed with random hexamers. TCR beta CDR3 was amplified by immunoSEQ covering 54 Vbeta and 13 Jbeta. TCRdb recomputed calls from the immunoSEQ multiplex PCR reads with MiXCR, one row per CDR3 protein. Among under 200,000 distinct CDR3 sequences listed, about 96% were seen once. The sample taken for sequencing was CD4+ T cells from PBMCs. This receptor was obtained from a human donor with Susac syndrome.

CDR3 sequence: CASSLDGYTEAFF. CDR3 coding DNA: TGCGCCAGCAGCTTGGACGGGTACACTGAAGCTTTCTTT. The J gene is TRBJ1-1, the V gene TRBV5-1, with D hard to call. CDR1 is SGHRS and CDR2 is YFSETQ in the germline V gene. V was clipped by 0 bases and J by 3 bases, with 6 bases between them. The CDR3 extends over 13 amino acids.